The sequence of this T cell receptor beta chain was determined in a study of cytomegalovirus exposure and HLA in healthy donors. The study, taken as a whole, reports: Rarity marked most TCR sequences, yet some public TCRs occurred in many donors.

The sample holds one count of this clone. Antigen unknown. Within the sample, other DNA sequences also encode this same CDR3. Vbeta (60) and Jbeta (13) primers were used in the PCR. Clones were sequenced by immunoSEQ multiplex PCR, and TCRdb holds only the in-frame ones, with some missing. The sample holds about 160,000 clones, 79% seen once. This sequence was found in a man aged 50-60 years in good health and CMV-seropositive. The sequenced material came from PBMCs.

DNA of the CDR3: TGTGCCAGCAGCTTGGCCGGTGGGGGCTTGGGCTATGGCTACACCTTC. This encodes CASSLAGGGLGYGYTF. The chain links TRBV5-4 to TRBJ1-2; weak D call: TRBD1 (6 bases). The germline V and J ends were trimmed by 0 bases and 4 bases, with 16 bases remaining between them. Germline loops: CDR1 SGHNT, CDR2 YYREEE (reference sequence). The CDR3 extends over 16 amino acids.